This TCR beta chain was found in a study of CD8 T cells in Susac syndrome. The authors reverse transcribed 0.5 to 1 ug RNA with random hexamers. Using its own MiXCR run on the immunoSEQ multiplex PCR reads, TCRdb lists one record per CDR3 protein. The table lists about 300,000 distinct CDR3 sequences, 65% to 90% of them singletons, with around 0.2% in the top ten. This clonotype was observed a single time. Trimming took off 4 bases at V and 5 bases at J, with 14 bases between the two ends. From germline, CDR1 is SEHNR and CDR2 FQNEAQ (reference sequence). The CDR3 spans 14 residues. V usage is TRBV7-9 and J usage is TRBJ2-5; possibly TRBD1 for D (6 bases). The clonotype comes from a human donor with multiple sclerosis. Sequenced sample: CD8+ T cells from PBMCs. The CDR3: CASSSTGPGETQYF. The CDR3 DNA is TGTGCCAGCAGCTCAACAGGGCCGGGGGAGACCCAGTACTTC.